Here is one T cell receptor (beta chain) with its context. Its antigen is unknown. Base quality data are lacking; no much larger clone is found one base away. The immunoSEQ Assay, a bias-controlled multiplex PCR, was used to amplify TCRbeta CDR3 regions from genomic DNA. Turning to the authors' computational methods: The number of nucleated cells in each sample was estimated from the amplification of reference gene primers within the assay. To quantify the absolute abundance of each unique TCRbeta CDR3 rearrangement, sequence reads were collapsed and filtered. For each sample, productive Simpson clonality was calculated as the square root of Simpson's diversity index over productive rearrangements. The clones in this table, taken by TCRdb from immuneACCESS, are in-frame only. Not every clone is retained; where verified, under half of the shortfall comes from an unresolved V gene, and the cause of the rest is unknown. V, J and clone size derive from that table, while D and trimming were established from the DNA sequence. Here the sample has some 200,000 clones; about nine tenths occur a single time. Together, the top ten hold about 5% of the sample.

This specimen belongs to a study of blood T cell repertoires in COVID-19 (TCRdb year 2020). Concerning the study at large: The collaborator samples originated in the United States, Italy and Spain and spanned the acute and convalescent phases of COVID-19. Subjects who had been exposed to COVID-19, were actively infected with it, or had recovered from it provided the deeply sampled blood TCRbeta repertoires that made up the dataset. Where available, HLA class I and class II types were obtained from metadata supplied by the sample provider rather than from assay-based typing. The prospective study material was composed of cDNA or gDNA derived from T cells, B-cell-depleted T cells, or PBMCs. Samples came from the ongoing ImmuneRACE study (first 160 participants) plus 1,254 subjects from 6 global collaborators. The sample metadata nearly always contained a de-identified subject ID, COVID-19 status, age in years and sex. The repertoires were released in a freely available public database meant as a resource for research on the immune response to SARS-CoV-2.

The CDR3 numbers 12 residues from cysteine through phenylalanine. Of the read, only the CDR3 DNA is kept; its 36 bases are in frame from base 1. Trimming costs V 6 bases and J 8 bases, and their ends lie 13 bases apart. The collaborating institutions used their own protocols to collect whole blood in K2EDTA tubes. Collaborator samples were shipped for TCRbeta analysis as frozen whole blood, isolated PBMCs, or DNA extracted from either sample type. Overall study results and their limits: How much clinical and demographic metadata was included differed by source and by participant, and the metadata was provided uncurated.

Recombination linked TRBV12-3 or TRBV12-4 to TRBJ1-2; a weak D assignment points to TRBD1 (6 bases agree). The sequenced sample consisted of peripheral blood. The TCR was taken from a woman in her thirties or forties with acute or convalescent COVID-19. The nucleotide sequence reads TGTGCCAGCAGCCGGACAGCGGGGGGCTACACCTTC. It specifies CASSRTAGGYTF.